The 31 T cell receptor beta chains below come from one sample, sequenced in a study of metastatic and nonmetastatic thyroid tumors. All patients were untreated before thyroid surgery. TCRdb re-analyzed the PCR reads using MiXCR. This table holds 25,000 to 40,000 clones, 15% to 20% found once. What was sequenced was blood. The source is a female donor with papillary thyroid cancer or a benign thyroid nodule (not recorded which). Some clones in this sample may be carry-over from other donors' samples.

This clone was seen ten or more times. The CDR3 sequence is CASSQEWVNEKLFF. Written as DNA, the CDR3 is TGCGCCAGCAGCCAAGAATGGGTTAATGAAAAACTGTTTTTT. The rearrangement uses TRBV4-1 and TRBJ1-4; D uncertain. The V and J ends lost 0 bases and 4 bases respectively, with 6 bases between them. Germline assignment: CDR1 MGHRA and CDR2 YSYEKL. CDR3 length: 14 residues.

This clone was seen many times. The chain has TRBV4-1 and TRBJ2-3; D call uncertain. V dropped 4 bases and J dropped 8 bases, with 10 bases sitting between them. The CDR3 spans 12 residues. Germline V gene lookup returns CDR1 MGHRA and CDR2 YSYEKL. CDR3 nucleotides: TGCGCCAGCAGCCTTCCAGCCGGTACGCAGTATTTT. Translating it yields CASSLPAGTQYF.

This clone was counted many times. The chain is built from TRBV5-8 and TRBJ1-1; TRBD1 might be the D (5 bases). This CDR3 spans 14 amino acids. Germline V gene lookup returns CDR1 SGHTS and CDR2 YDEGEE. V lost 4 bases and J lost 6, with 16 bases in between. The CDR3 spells CASSPWAGKAEAFF. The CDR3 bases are TGTGCCAGCAGCCCCTGGGCAGGGAAGGCTGAAGCTTTCTTT.

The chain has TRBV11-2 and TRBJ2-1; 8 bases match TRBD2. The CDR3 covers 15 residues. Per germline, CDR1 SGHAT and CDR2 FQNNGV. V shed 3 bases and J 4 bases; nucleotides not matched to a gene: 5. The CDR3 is CASSLLASGYNEQFF. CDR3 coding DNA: TGTGCCAGCAGCTTGTTGGCTAGCGGGTACAATGAGCAGTTCTTC.

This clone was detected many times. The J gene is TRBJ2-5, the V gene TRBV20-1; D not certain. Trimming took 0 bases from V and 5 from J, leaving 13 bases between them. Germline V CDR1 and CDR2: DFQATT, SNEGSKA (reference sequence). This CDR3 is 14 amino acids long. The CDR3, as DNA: TGCAGTGCTAGAGATCTGATTACCTCGGAGACCCAGTACTTC. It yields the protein CSARDLITSETQYF.

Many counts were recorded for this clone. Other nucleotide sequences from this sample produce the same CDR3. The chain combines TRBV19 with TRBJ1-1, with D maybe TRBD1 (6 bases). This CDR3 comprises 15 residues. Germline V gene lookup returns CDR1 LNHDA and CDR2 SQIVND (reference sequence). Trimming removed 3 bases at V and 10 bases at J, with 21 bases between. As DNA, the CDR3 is TGTGCCAGTAGTATTCGTCCGGGGGCCCCTGAAGGAGCTTTCTTT. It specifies CASSIRPGAPEGAFF. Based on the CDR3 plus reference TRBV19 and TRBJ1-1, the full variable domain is DGGITQSPKYLFRKEGQNVTLSCEQNLNHDAMYWYRQDPGQGLRLIYYSQIVNDFQKGDIAEGYSVSREKKESFPLTVTSAQKNPTAFYLCASSIRPGAPEGAFFGQGTRLTVV.

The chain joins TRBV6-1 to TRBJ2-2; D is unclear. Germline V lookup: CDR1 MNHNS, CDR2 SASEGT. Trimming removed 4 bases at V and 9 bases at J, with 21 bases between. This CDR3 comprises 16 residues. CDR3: CASSGRRAENAWELFF. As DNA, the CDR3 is TGTGCCAGCAGTGGCCGCCGGGCTGAGAACGCCTGGGAGCTGTTTTTT.

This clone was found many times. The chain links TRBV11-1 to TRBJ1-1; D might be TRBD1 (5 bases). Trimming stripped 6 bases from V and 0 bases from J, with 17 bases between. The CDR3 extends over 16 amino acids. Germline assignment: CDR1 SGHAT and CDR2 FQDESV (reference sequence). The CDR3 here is CASSPVGRALNTEAFF. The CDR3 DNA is TGTGCCAGCAGTCCAGTCGGCAGGGCTTTGAACACTGAAGCTTTCTTT.

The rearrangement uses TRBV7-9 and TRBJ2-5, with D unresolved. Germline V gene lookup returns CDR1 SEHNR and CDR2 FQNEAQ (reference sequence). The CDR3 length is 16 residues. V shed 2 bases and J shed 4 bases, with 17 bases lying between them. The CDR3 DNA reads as TGTGCCAGCAGCTTAAATCGAGGAAGGGTTTTAGAGACCCAGTACTTC. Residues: CASSLNRGRVLETQYF.

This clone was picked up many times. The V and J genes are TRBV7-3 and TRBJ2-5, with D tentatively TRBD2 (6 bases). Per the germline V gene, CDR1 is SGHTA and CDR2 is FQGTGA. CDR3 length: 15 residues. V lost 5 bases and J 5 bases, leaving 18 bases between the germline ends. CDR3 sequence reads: CASSPGVHLDETQYF. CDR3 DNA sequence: TGTGCCAGCAGCCCGGGAGTCCATCTGGATGAGACCCAGTACTTC.

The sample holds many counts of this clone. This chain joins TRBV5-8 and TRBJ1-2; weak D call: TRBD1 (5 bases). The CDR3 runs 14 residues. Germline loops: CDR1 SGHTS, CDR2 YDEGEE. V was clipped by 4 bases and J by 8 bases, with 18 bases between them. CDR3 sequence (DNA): TGTGCCAGCAGCACGTACCAGGGATCGGGGGGCTACACCTTC. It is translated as CASSTYQGSGGYTF. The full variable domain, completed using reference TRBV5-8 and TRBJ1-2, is EAGVTQSPTHLIKTRGQQATLRCSPISGHTSVYWYQQALGLGLQFLLWYDEGEERNRGNFPPRFSGRQFPNYSSELNVNALELEDSALYLCASSTYQGSGGYTFGSGTRLTVV.

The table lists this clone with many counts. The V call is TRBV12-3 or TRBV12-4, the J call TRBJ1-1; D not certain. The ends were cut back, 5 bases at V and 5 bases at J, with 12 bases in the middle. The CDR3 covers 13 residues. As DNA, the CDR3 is TGTGCCAGCAGTCCAGCACTGGGAACTGAAGCTTTCTTT. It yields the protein CASSPALGTEAFF.

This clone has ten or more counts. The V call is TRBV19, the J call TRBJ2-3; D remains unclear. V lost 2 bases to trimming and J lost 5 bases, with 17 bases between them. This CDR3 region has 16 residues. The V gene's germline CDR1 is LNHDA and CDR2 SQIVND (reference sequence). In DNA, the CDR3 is TGTGCCAGTAGTATACTCCTAGTCCCAGGTCTAGATACGCAGTATTTT. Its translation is CASSILLVPGLDTQYF.

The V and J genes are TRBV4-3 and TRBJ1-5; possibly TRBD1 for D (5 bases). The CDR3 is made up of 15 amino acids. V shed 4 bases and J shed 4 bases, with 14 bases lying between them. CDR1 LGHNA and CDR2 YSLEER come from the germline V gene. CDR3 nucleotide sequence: TGCGCCAGCAGCCGAGCAACGGGGCTTAATCAGCCCCAGCATTTT. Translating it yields CASSRATGLNQPQHF.

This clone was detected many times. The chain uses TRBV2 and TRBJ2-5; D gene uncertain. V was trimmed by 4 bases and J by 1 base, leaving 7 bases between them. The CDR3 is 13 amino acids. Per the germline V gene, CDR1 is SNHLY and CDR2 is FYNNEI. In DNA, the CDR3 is TGTGCCAGCAGTGTAGGGCTCCAAGAGACCCAGTACTTC. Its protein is CASSVGLQETQYF.

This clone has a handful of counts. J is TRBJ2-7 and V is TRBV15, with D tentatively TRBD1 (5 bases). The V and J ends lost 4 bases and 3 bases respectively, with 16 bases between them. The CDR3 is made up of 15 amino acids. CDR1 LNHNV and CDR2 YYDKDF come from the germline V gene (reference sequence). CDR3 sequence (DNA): TGTGCCACCAGCATAGGGCAGGGTCCGGGCTACGAGCAGTACTTC. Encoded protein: CATSIGQGPGYEQYF.

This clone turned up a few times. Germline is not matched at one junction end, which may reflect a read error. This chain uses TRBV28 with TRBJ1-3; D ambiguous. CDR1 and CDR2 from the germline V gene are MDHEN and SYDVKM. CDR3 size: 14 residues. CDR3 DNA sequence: TGTGCCAGCAGGCCGTCAAACTCTGTAAACACCATATATTTT. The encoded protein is CASRPSNSVNTIYF.

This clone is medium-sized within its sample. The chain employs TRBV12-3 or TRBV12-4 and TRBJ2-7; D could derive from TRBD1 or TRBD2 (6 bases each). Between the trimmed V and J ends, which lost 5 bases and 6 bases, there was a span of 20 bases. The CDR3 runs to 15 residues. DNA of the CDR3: TGTGCCAGCAGTAACCAGGGGACCCACGGGGGCGAGCAGTACTTC. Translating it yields CASSNQGTHGGEQYF.

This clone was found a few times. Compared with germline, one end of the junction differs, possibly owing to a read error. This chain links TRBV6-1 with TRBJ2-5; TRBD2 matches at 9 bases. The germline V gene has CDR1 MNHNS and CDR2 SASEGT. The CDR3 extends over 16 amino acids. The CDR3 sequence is CASSEASSGVRETKYF. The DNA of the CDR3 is TGTGCCAGCAGTGAGGCTTCTAGCGGGGTGCGAGAGACCAAGTACTTC.

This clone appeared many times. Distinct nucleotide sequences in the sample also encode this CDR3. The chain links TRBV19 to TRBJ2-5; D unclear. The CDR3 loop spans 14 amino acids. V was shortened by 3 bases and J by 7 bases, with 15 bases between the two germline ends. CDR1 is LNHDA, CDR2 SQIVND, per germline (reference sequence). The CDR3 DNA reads TGTGCCAGTAGTATGGAAGGATATTCGGGGACCCAGTACTTC. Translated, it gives CASSMEGYSGTQYF.

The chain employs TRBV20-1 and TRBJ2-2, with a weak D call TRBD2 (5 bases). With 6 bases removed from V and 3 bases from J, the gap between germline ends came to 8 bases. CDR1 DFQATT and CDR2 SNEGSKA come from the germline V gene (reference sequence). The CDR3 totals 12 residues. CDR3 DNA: TGCAGTGCCCCCGGGGACACCGGGGAGCTGTTTTTT. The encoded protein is CSAPGDTGELFF.

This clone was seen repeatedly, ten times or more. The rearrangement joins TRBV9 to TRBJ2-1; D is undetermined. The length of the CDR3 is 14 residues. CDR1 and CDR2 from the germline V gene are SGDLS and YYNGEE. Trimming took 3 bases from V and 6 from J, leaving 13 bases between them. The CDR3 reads CASSDPRSLNEQFF. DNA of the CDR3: TGTGCCAGCAGCGACCCCCGCTCCCTCAATGAGCAGTTCTTC. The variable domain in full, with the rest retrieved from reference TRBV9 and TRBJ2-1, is DSGVTQTPKHLITATGQRVTLRCSPRSGDLSVYWYQQSLDQGLQFLIQYYNGEERAKGNILERFSAQQFPDLHSELNLSSLELGDSALYFCASSDPRSLNEQFFGPGTRLTVL.

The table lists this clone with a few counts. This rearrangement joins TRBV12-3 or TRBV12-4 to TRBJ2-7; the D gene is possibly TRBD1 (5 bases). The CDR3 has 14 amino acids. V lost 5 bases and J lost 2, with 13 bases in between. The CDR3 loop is CASSHTVDTYEQYF. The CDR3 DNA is TGTGCCAGCAGTCACACGGTGGACACCTACGAGCAGTACTTC.

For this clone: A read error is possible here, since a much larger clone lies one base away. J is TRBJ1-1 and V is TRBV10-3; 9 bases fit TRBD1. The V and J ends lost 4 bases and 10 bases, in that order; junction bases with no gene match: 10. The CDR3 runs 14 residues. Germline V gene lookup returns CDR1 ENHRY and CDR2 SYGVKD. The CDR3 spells CAISVPMGQGGAFF. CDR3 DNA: TGTGCCATCAGTGTCCCTATGGGACAGGGAGGAGCTTTCTTT.

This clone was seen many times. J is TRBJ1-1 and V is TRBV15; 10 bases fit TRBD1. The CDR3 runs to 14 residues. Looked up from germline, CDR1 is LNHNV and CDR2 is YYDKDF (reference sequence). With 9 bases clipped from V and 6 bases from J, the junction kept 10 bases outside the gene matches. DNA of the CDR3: TGTGCCACGGGCCGCTCGGACAGGGGGTCTGAAGCTTTCTTT. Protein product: CATGRSDRGSEAFF.

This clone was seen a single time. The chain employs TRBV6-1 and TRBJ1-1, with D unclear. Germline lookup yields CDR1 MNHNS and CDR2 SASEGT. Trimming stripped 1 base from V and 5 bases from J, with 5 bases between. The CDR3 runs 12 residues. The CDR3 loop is CASSEVGTEAFF. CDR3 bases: TGTGCCAGCAGTGAAGTCGGTACTGAAGCTTTCTTT.

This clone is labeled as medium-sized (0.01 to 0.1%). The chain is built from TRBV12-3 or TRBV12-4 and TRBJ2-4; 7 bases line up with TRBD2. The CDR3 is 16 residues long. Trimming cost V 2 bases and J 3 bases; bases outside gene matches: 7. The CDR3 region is CASSLLWGGVKNIQYF. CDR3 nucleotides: TGTGCCAGCAGTTTACTATGGGGGGGGGTCAAAAACATTCAGTACTTC.

CDR3 amino acids: CASTMGATSYGYTF. CDR3 nucleotide sequence: TGCGCCAGCACCATGGGGGCCACGTCTTATGGCTACACCTTC. This rearrangement joins TRBV5-1 to TRBJ1-2, with D perhaps matching TRBD1 (6 bases). In germline, CDR1 is SGHRS, CDR2 YFSETQ. The CDR3 sequence is 14 residues long. The V end was cut by 6 bases, the J end by 5 bases, with 17 bases between.

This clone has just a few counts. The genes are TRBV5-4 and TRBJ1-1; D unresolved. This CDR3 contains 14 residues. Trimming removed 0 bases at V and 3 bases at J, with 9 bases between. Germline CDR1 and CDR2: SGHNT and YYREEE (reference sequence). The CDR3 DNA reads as TGTGCCAGCAGCTTGGTCGGCAAGGACACTGAAGCTTTCTTT. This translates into CASSLVGKDTEAFF. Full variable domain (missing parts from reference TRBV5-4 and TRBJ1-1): ETGVTQSPTHLIKTRGQQVTLRCSSQSGHNTVSWYQQALGQGPQFIFQYYREEENGRGNFPPRFSGLQFPNYSSELNVNALELDDSALYLCASSLVGKDTEAFFGQGTRLTVV.

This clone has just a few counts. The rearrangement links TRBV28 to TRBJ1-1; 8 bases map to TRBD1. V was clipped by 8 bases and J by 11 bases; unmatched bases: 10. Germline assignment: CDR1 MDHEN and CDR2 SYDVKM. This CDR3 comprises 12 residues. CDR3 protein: CASVGADREAFF. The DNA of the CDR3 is TGTGCCAGCGTTGGGGCGGACAGGGAGGCTTTCTTT.

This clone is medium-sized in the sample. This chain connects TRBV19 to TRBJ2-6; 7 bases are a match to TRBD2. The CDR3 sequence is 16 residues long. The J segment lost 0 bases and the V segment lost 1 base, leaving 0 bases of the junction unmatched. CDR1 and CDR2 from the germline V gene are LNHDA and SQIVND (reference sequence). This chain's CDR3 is CASSIGEGSGANVLTF. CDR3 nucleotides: TGTGCCAGTAGTATAGGGGAGGGCTCTGGGGCCAACGTCCTGACTTTC.